The clone carrying this T cell receptor beta chain occurred a few times. Its specificity is not known. The data originate from a study of T cell repertoires in cytomegalovirus infection. Study context: The authors used CMV epitopes that were HLA-C-restricted (recently identified) and HLA-B-restricted (well studied). CMV infection and matching HLA type were both indicated by public TCR beta signatures. Whole-study findings and limits: Summed public TCR beta family frequency identified CMV carriers bearing the relevant HLA.

TCRdb reprocessed the reads with MiXCR, giving one entry per CDR3 protein. The repertoire holds 340,000 or so distinct CDR3 sequences, with around 25% as singletons. This CDR3 has 14 residues. Trimming removed 1 base from V and 5 bases from J, with 11 bases in between. This TCR was recovered from a human donor in good health (CMV status not recorded). Some clones in this sample may be carry-over from other donors' samples. The chain uses TRBV12-3 or TRBV12-4 and TRBJ1-2; D is unclear. The starting material was cultured PBMCs, obtained from culture after CMV antigen stimulation. CDR3 residues: CASSLEGGAYGYTF. Written as DNA, the CDR3 is TGTGCCAGCAGTTTAGAGGGTGGAGCATATGGCTACACCTTC.